This T cell receptor (beta chain) originates from a study of Ad26.COV2.S vaccination and SARS-CoV-2 variants. Overall study: Participant was drawn from the COV1001 Ad26.COV2.S trial arm. Ad26.COV2.S given intramuscularly, once or twice 56 days apart.

Indicated treatment: 15 to 20 received Ad26.COV2.S at low or high dose, single or two shots; several received placebo; per-sample allocation not given. Specimen acquisition occurred on day 63 following the initial vaccine or placebo injection. Sequencing was performed with immunoSEQ multiplex PCR; in TCRdb, only in-frame clones are kept and a portion is missing. Of about 500,000 clones in the sample, 89% were seen once. The CDR3 contains 13 residues. Per germline, CDR1 ENHRY and CDR2 SYGVKD. Trimming left V 7 bases short and J 1 base short, with 10 bases between. The sequencing here drew on peripheral blood, taken in a trial of Ad26.COV2.S vaccine versus placebo. The origin of this receptor is a person aged 18-65 years who received the Ad26.COV2.S COVID-19 vaccine or a placebo. The V gene is TRBV10-3, the J gene TRBJ1-1; TRBD1 might be the D (6 bases). This chain's CDR3 is CAIKKTGNTEAFF. The CDR3 DNA is TGTGCCATCAAAAAGACAGGGAACACTGAAGCTTTCTTT.